Described below is a single T cell receptor beta chain sequence and its context. Measured with immunoSEQ multiplex PCR; TCRdb has only the in-frame clones, and not every one. The sample includes under 85,000 clones, more than 90% of them seen just once. This entry belongs to a study of technical replicates of blood from four donors. There are 14 residues in the CDR3. The V segment lost 9 bases and the J segment 5 bases; nucleotides outside the gene matches: 8. Per the germline V gene, CDR1 is LNHDA and CDR2 is SQIVND (reference sequence). J is TRBJ1-5 and V is TRBV19, with 9 bases that match TRBD1. This TCR derives from a human donor in good health. Some clones in this sample may be carry-over from other donors' samples. Sequenced sample: T cells isolated from PBMCs. The CDR3 DNA reads TGTGCCAGCACCCCGGGACAGGGTTATCAGCCCCAGCATTTT. This encodes CASTPGQGYQPQHF.